This is a list of T cell receptor beta chains from one sample in a study of T cells in Graves' hyperthyroidism and ophthalmopathy. TCRdb reprocessed the multiplex PCR reads with MiXCR, giving one entry per CDR3 protein. The sample lists under 800,000 distinct CDR3 sequences, approximately 14% occurring once. Sequencing was carried out using blood. These receptors were obtained from a woman aged 18-29 years with Graves' hyperthyroidism. Both conserved end residues are part of each CDR3. Each record gives: V gene, D gene, clone size, J gene, CDR3 DNA, CDR3 protein. A D gene is named only where the DNA matches it firmly. Clone size is given for some rows only: seen once, a few or many times, or a class if the clone is expanded.

TRBV19	NA	many	TRBJ1-4	TGTGCCAGTAGTATCGACGCGGCAGAGTCGCGAGAAAAACTGTTTTTT	CASSIDAAESREKLFF
TRBV6-1	TRBD1	many	TRBJ1-1	TGTGCCAGCAGAGCCTTTAGGACAGGTCTAAGAGGCACTGAAGCTTTCTTT	CASRAFRTGLRGTEAFF
TRBV20-1	NA	few	TRBJ2-1	TGCAGTGCTAGACTGACAGTAAAAAATGAGCAGTTCTTC	CSARLTVKNEQFF
TRBV24-1	NA	NA	TRBJ2-1	TGTGCCACCCTAAGCGGCAATGAGCAGTTCTTC	CATLSGNEQFF
TRBV28	TRBD2	many	TRBJ2-7	TGTGCCAGCAGTTTTGTCCCCCTAGCGGGAAGCTCCTACGAGCAGTACTTC	CASSFVPLAGSSYEQYF
TRBV5-1	NA	NA	TRBJ1-6	TGCGCCAGCAGCTTGGAGCCAGGGAATACCGGGTCACCCCTCCACTTT	CASSLEPGNTGSPLHF
TRBV12-3/TRBV12-4	TRBD1	NA	TRBJ1-5	TGTGCCAGCACCCTTAGAGGGGGACAGGGTAATCTTCCCCAGCATTTT	CASTLRGGQGNLPQHF
TRBV12-3/TRBV12-4	NA	NA	TRBJ1-6	TGTGCCAGCAGTTTTGACAGCTATAATTCACCCCTCCACTTT	CASSFDSYNSPLHF
TRBV10-3	NA	many	TRBJ2-7	TGTGCCATCAGCCCTGGTGGCACCTACGAGCAGTACTTC	CAISPGGTYEQYF
TRBV2	TRBD2	few	TRBJ2-1	TGTGCCAGCAGTCAGGACCTCGGACTAGCCTTTGGGTTCTTC	CASSQDLGLAFGFF
TRBV15	TRBD2	many	TRBJ2-7	TGTGCCACCAGCAATAGAGGTATTACCGGGACTAGCCTTGCCGAGCAGTACTTC	CATSNRGITGTSLAEQYF
TRBV19	TRBD1	few	TRBJ1-5	TGTGCCACTGGGACAGGGGACCACCTTAGCAATCAGCCCCAGCATTTT	CATGTGDHLSNQPQHF
TRBV28	TRBD1	many	TRBJ2-7	TGTGCCAGCAGTTTATTAGGGACAGGGGACTACGAGCAGTACTTC	CASSLLGTGDYEQYF
TRBV28	TRBD1	many	TRBJ2-7	TGTGCCAGCAGTTCGTCGGGACAGGCTTACGAGCAGTACTTC	CASSSSGQAYEQYF
TRBV7-9	TRBD1	many	TRBJ1-1	TGTGCCAGCAGATCAAACCGTCTGGTCTCGGACAGGGGAGGCACTGAAGCTTTCTTT	CASRSNRLVSDRGGTEAFF
TRBV28	TRBD2	many	TRBJ2-1	TGTGCCAGCAGTCAAGCGGGAGGGGATTTTACTGAGCAGTTCTTC	CASSQAGGDFTEQFF
TRBV20-1	NA	many	TRBJ2-7	TGCAGTGCTAGAGATTCTAAGGCCTACGAGCAGTACTTC	CSARDSKAYEQYF